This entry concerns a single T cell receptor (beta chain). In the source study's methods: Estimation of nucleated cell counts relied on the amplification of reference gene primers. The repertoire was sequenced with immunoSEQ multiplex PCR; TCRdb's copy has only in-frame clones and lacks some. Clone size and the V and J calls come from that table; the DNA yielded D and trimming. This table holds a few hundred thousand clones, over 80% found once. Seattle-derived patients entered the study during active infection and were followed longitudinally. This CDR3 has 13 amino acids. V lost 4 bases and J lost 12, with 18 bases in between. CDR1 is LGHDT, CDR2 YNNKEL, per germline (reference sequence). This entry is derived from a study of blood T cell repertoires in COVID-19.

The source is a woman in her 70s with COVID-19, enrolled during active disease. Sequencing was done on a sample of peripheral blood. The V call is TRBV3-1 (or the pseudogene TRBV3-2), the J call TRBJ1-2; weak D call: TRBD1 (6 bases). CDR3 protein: CASSRKIEGDHTF. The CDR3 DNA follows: TGTGCCAGCAGCCGCAAGATAGAGGGGGATCACACCTTC.